This passage covers 31 T cell receptor beta chains from one sample sequenced in a study of CD8 T cells in ankylosing spondylitis. TCRdb reanalysed the 5' RACE reads using MiXCR and keeps one entry per CDR3 protein. The sample comprises under 250,000 distinct CDR3 sequences, about 10% of which are singletons, and about 2.5% rests with the top ten. The material sequenced was blood, either unsorted or a sorted T cell fraction (not recorded which). Receptor source: a male donor with ankylosing spondylitis or in good health (not recorded which).

In the case of this clonotype: A much larger clonotype is one base distant, so this may be a read error. The J gene is TRBJ1-2, the V gene TRBV21-1; TRBD1, the table's D call, lacks a check against the DNA. TRBV21-1 is classified as a pseudogene. This CDR3 is built from 17 residues. CDR3 DNA sequence: TGTGCCAACAGCAACCGAAACTTTCAGGGGCTTGATTATGGCTACACCTTC. This sequence encodes CANSNRNFQGLDYGYTF.

This clonotype was found many times. This sequence joins TRBV19 and TRBJ2-7, with a tentative D call TRBD1 (5 bases). This CDR3 is 13 amino acids long. V was trimmed by 4 bases and J by 1 base, leaving 8 bases between them. The germline V gene has CDR1 LNHDA and CDR2 SQIVND (reference sequence). The DNA for the CDR3 is TGTGCCAGTAGTACAAGACAGTCCTACGAGCAGTACTTC. Its protein is CASSTRQSYEQYF. The full variable domain, with the rest looked up from reference TRBV19 and TRBJ2-7, is DGGITQSPKYLFRKEGQNVTLSCEQNLNHDAMYWYRQDPGQGLRLIYYSQIVNDFQKGDIAEGYSVSREKKESFPLTVTSAQKNPTAFYLCASSTRQSYEQYFGPGTRLTVT.

This clonotype was seen a handful of times. The chain links TRBV7-9 to TRBJ1-3, with TRBD1 matching over 8 bases. This CDR3 is built from 17 residues. J was trimmed by 0 bases and V by 5 bases; bases with no gene match: 9. The germline CDR1 and CDR2 sequences are SEHNR and FQNEAQ (reference sequence). Written as DNA, the CDR3 is TGTGCCAGCAGCCCTAGTACAGGGGGTTCCTCTGGAAACACCATATATTTT. Translation gives CASSPSTGGSSGNTIYF. Based on the CDR3 plus reference TRBV7-9 and TRBJ1-3, the full variable domain is DTGVSQNPRHKITKRGQNVTFRCDPISEHNRLYWYRQTLGQGPEFLTYFQNEAQLEKSRLLSDRFSAERPKGSFSTLEIQRTEQGDSAMYLCASSPSTGGSSGNTIYFGEGSWLTVV.

This chain joins TRBV30 and TRBJ2-5, with D possibly TRBD1 on 5 matching bases. The CDR3 extends over 13 amino acids. Germline CDR1 and CDR2: GTSNPN and SVGIG (reference sequence). V lost 4 bases and J lost 5, with 14 bases in between. The CDR3 spells CAWTAGNTETQYF. The CDR3 bases are TGTGCCTGGACAGCAGGGAACACGGAGACCCAGTACTTC.

This clonotype was observed many times. This chain links TRBV6-1 with TRBJ2-3; D ambiguous. V lost 8 bases and J 0 bases, leaving 9 bases between the germline ends. The CDR3 has 13 amino acids. The V gene's germline CDR1 is MNHNS and CDR2 SASEGT. This CDR3 is CASRRVSTDTQYF. CDR3 coding DNA: TGTGCCAGCCGAAGGGTTAGCACAGATACGCAGTATTTT.

This clonotype has ten or more counts. The V call is TRBV20-1, the J call TRBJ2-3; possible D gene TRBD2, 6 bases. Germline V gene data show CDR1 as DFQATT and CDR2 as SNEGSKA (reference sequence). With 3 bases removed from V and 1 base from J, the gap between germline ends came to 8 bases. The CDR3 has 13 amino acids. The CDR3 region has the DNA TGCAGTGCTAGGGGGACTGGCACAGATACGCAGTATTTT. It yields the protein CSARGTGTDTQYF.

The CDR3 is CASSYGGRDTQYF. In nucleotides, the CDR3 is TGTGCCAGCAGTTATGGCGGGAGGGATACGCAGTATTTT. V and J are TRBV27 and TRBJ2-3; 8 bases are a match to TRBD2. The CDR3 loop spans 13 amino acids. Germline CDR1 and CDR2: MNHEY and SMNVEV (reference sequence). J was trimmed by 6 bases and V by 4 bases; bases with no gene match: 3.

Ten or more counts support this clonotype. The chain is built from TRBV28 and TRBJ1-1; 11 nucleotides align to TRBD1. The junction had 8 bases not matched to a gene; V was cut back by 5 bases and J by 3 bases. CDR1 and CDR2 (germline): MDHEN, SYDVKM. This CDR3 region has 16 residues. For the CDR3, the DNA is TGTGCCAGCAGTCACCAGGACAGGGGGCGCGACACTGAAGCTTTCTTT. Its translation: CASSHQDRGRDTEAFF. The entire variable domain, with the rest obtained from reference TRBV28 and TRBJ1-1, is as follows: DVKVTQSSRYLVKRTGEKVFLECVQDMDHENMFWYRQDPGLGLRLIYFSYDVKMKEKGDIPEGYSVSREKKERFSLILESASTNQTSMYLCASSHQDRGRDTEAFFGQGTRLTVV.

This clonotype was counted at least ten times. The chain uses TRBV5-1 and TRBJ1-6, with D uncertain. The CDR3 length is 14 residues. From germline, CDR1 is SGHRS and CDR2 YFSETQ. The V gene lost 0 bases and the J gene lost 10 bases, with 11 bases spanning the gap. In DNA form, the CDR3 reads TGCGCCAGCAGCTTGGACAGAGCCACCTCACCCCTCCACTTT. Amino acids: CASSLDRATSPLHF. Full variable domain (remainder filled in from reference TRBV5-1 and TRBJ1-6): KAGVTQTPRYLIKTRGQQVTLSCSPISGHRSVSWYQQTPGQGLQFLFEYFSETQRNKGNFPGRFSGRQFSNSRSEMNVSTLELGDSALYLCASSLDRATSPLHFGNGTRLTVT.

In the case of this clonotype: This clone may be a read error of a much larger clone one base away. Here the CDR3 reads CAGSEEANGAYEQYF. The CDR3 DNA sequence: TGTGCCGGCAGTGAAGAGGCTAACGGTGCCTACGAGCAGTACTTC. The chain combines TRBV2 with TRBJ2-7, with D unresolved. CDR3 length equals 15 residues. The germline V gene has CDR1 SNHLY and CDR2 FYNNEI.

This clonotype was observed at least ten times. The chain combines TRBV4-1 with TRBJ2-7; 9 bases map to TRBD1. This CDR3 is built from 15 residues. Germline lookup yields CDR1 MGHRA and CDR2 YSYEKL. With V trimmed by 4 bases and J by 2 bases, 6 bases remained unmatched. The CDR3: CASSLPGQGTYEQYF. CDR3 sequence (DNA): TGCGCCAGCAGCCTCCCGGGACAGGGAACCTACGAGCAGTACTTC.

This clonotype was counted at least ten times. The chain recombines TRBV6-1 with TRBJ2-3, with TRBD1 matching 8 bases. This CDR3 comprises 14 residues. The germline V gene encodes CDR1 MNHNS and CDR2 SASEGT. Trimming at V came to 8 bases and at J to 3 bases, leaving 7 bases not matched to a gene. CDR3 DNA: TGTGCCAGCTGGAGGACAGGGACGACAGATACGCAGTATTTT. This encodes CASWRTGTTDTQYF.

This clonotype was counted many times. The chain recombines TRBV5-5 with TRBJ1-1; D not certain. This CDR3 has 12 residues. Trimming removed 2 bases from V and 8 bases from J, with 10 bases in between. Germline V CDR1 and CDR2: SGHKS, YYEKEE (reference sequence). As DNA, the CDR3 is TGTGCCAGCAGCTTACGAGTCGGCGAAGCTTTCTTT. As protein: CASSLRVGEAFF.

This clonotype was detected a few times. The chain has TRBV29-1 and TRBJ2-4; TRBD1 matches at 9 bases. The J segment lost 6 bases and the V segment lost 7 bases, leaving 10 bases of the junction unmatched. There are 14 residues in the CDR3. Germline V CDR1 and CDR2: SQVTM, ANQGSEA. The CDR3 DNA is TGCAGCGCGATCCGGGACAGGGTGTCAAACATTCAGTACTTC. This translates into CSAIRDRVSNIQYF. Full variable domain (missing parts from reference TRBV29-1 and TRBJ2-4): SAVISQKPSRDICQRGTSLTIQCQVDSQVTMMFWYRQQPGQSLTLIATANQGSEATYESGFVIDKFPISRPNLTFSTLTVSNMSPEDSSIYLCSAIRDRVSNIQYFGAGTRLSVL.

This clonotype has ten or more counts. The V and J genes are TRBV6-1 and TRBJ1-1, with D perhaps matching TRBD1 (6 bases). From germline, CDR1 is MNHNS and CDR2 SASEGT. This CDR3 spans 15 amino acids. Trimming stripped 6 bases from V and 3 bases from J, with 17 bases between. The CDR3 region is CASSLTGQRDTEAFF. For the CDR3, the DNA is TGTGCCAGCAGCTTGACAGGTCAACGGGACACTGAAGCTTTCTTT.

This clonotype was recorded many times. The CDR3, as DNA: TGTGCCAGCACCCGGACAGGGTCTAATTCACCCCTCCACTTT. Translated: CASTRTGSNSPLHF. This chain uses TRBV3-1 with TRBJ1-6, with 8 bases lining up with TRBD1. The junction had 5 bases not matched to a gene; V was cut back by 7 bases and J by 6 bases. The CDR3 is made up of 14 amino acids. Germline CDR1 and CDR2: LGHDT and YNNKEL (reference sequence).

This clonotype showed up many times. The CDR3 region has the DNA TGTGCCTGGAGTAAGGTCTCCGGTCCAGATACGCAGTATTTT. This translates into CAWSKVSGPDTQYF. The chain carries TRBV30 and TRBJ2-3; D call uncertain. Germline V gene sequence: CDR1 GTSNPN, CDR2 SVGIG (reference sequence). This CDR3 spans 14 amino acids. V was shortened by 2 bases and J by 4 bases, with 13 bases between the two germline ends.

This clonotype was counted at least ten times. The V gene is TRBV24-1, the J gene TRBJ2-3; D uncertain. Trimming stripped 4 bases from V and 4 bases from J, with 8 bases between. The CDR3 loop spans 13 amino acids. Germline V gene data show CDR1 as KGHDR and CDR2 as SFDVKD. Written as DNA, the CDR3 is TGTGCCACCAGTGACCTTCCATCAGATACGCAGTATTTT. This sequence encodes CATSDLPSDTQYF.

This clonotype was picked up many times. V gene TRBV29-1 combines with J gene TRBJ1-2; D not certain. V shed 3 bases and J shed 4 bases, with 9 bases lying between them. CDR3 length: 12 amino acids. The germline V gene has CDR1 SQVTM and CDR2 ANQGSEA. Written as DNA, the CDR3 is TGCAGCGTTGATCCGGGGAGCTATGGCTACACCTTC. It yields the protein CSVDPGSYGYTF.

This clonotype has ten or more counts. The chain joins TRBV9 to TRBJ2-3; D could derive from TRBD1 or TRBD2 (5 bases each). Looked up from germline, CDR1 is SGDLS and CDR2 is YYNGEE. V was pared by 2 bases and J by 0 bases, with 22 bases between. This CDR3 has 19 amino acids. In DNA form, the CDR3 reads TGTGCCAGCAGCGTCCCCCGGGACGGCGGACCGGAAAGCACAGATACGCAGTATTTT. Translated: CASSVPRDGGPESTDTQYF.

This clonotype came up many times. The chain uses TRBV12-3 or TRBV12-4 and TRBJ2-7; D remains ambiguous. The CDR3 has 15 amino acids. V was clipped by 6 bases and J by 2 bases, with 17 bases between them. The chain's CDR3 is CASSLQGKGAYEQYF. In DNA form, the CDR3 reads TGTGCCAGCAGCCTCCAAGGGAAGGGCGCCTACGAGCAGTACTTC.

This chain links TRBV13 with TRBJ1-6; D is perhaps TRBD1 (6 bases). This CDR3 comprises 15 residues. The V end lost 3 bases, the J end lost 6 bases, and 12 bases lay between the germline ends. Germline-derived CDR1 and CDR2 are PRHDT and FYEKMQ (reference sequence). The CDR3 reads CASSFGQRLNSPLHF. The CDR3 DNA reads as TGTGCCAGCAGCTTTGGACAGAGGCTTAATTCACCCCTCCACTTT.

This clonotype was picked up many times. V gene TRBV13 combines with J gene TRBJ2-1, with a possible D match to TRBD1 (6 bases). The V and J ends lost 0 bases and 4 bases respectively, with 10 bases between them. This CDR3 comprises 15 residues. Germline lookup yields CDR1 PRHDT and CDR2 FYEKMQ (reference sequence). CDR3 loop: CASSLGDRSYNEQFF. CDR3 DNA sequence: TGTGCCAGCAGCTTAGGAGACAGGTCTTACAATGAGCAGTTCTTC.

Ten or more counts support this clonotype. The J gene is TRBJ2-3, the V gene TRBV6-4, with 7 bases aligning to TRBD1. In germline, CDR1 is MRHNA, CDR2 SNTAGT. V shed 2 bases and J 1 base; nucleotides not matched to a gene: 0. This CDR3 is built from 14 residues. This chain's CDR3 is CASSDGTGTDTQYF. CDR3 nucleotides: TGTGCCAGCAGTGACGGGACAGGCACAGATACGCAGTATTTT.

In its sample, this clonotype was seen many times. The V gene is TRBV3-1, the J gene TRBJ2-2; D possibly uses TRBD1 or TRBD2 (5 bases each). Trimming took 1 base from V and 5 from J, leaving 8 bases between them. Germline V lookup: CDR1 LGHDT, CDR2 YNNKEL (reference sequence). The CDR3 loop spans 14 amino acids. CDR3 nucleotide sequence: TGTGCCAGCAGCCAAGTTTGGGGGACCGGGGAGCTGTTTTTT. This encodes CASSQVWGTGELFF.

This clonotype has at least ten counts. V is TRBV12-5 and J is TRBJ2-2; 8 nucleotides match TRBD2. The CDR3 sequence is 13 residues long. Germline V CDR1 and CDR2: LGHNT, FRNRAP. Trimming cost V 6 bases and J 6 bases; bases outside gene matches: 3. The CDR3 DNA follows: TGTGCTAGTGGCCGGGGGGGCCCCGGGGAGCTGTTTTTT. It translates to CASGRGGPGELFF.

This clonotype was counted a few times. V gene TRBV12-3 or TRBV12-4 combines with J gene TRBJ1-5; 9 bases agree with TRBD1. The CDR3 sequence is 16 residues long. The V and J ends lost 6 bases and 3 bases, in that order; junction bases with no gene match: 9. CDR3 residues: CASRPSGTGNNQPQHF. CDR3 sequence (DNA): TGTGCCAGCAGGCCCTCCGGGACAGGGAACAATCAGCCCCAGCATTTT.

Only a few counts were recorded for this clonotype. The V and J genes are TRBV2 and TRBJ2-5; 13 bases map to TRBD2. CDR1 and CDR2 from the germline V gene are SNHLY and FYNNEI. CDR3 length: 16 amino acids. With 6 bases clipped from V and 9 bases from J, the junction kept 13 bases outside the gene matches. The CDR3, as DNA: TGTGCCAGCAGCAATCCGGGACTAGCGGGGACAGGGGCCCAGTACTTC. Translation: CASSNPGLAGTGAQYF. Based on the CDR3 plus reference TRBV2 and TRBJ2-5, the full variable domain is EPEVTQTPSHQVTQMGQEVILRCVPISNHLYFYWYRQILGQKVEFLVSFYNNEISEKSEIFDDQFSVERPDGSNFTLKIRSTKLEDSAMYFCASSNPGLAGTGAQYFGPGTRLLVL.

V gene TRBV7-2 combines with J gene TRBJ1-4; 8 nucleotides line up with TRBD1. The V gene end was trimmed by 4 bases and the J gene end by 7 bases; junction bases not matched to a gene: 5. This CDR3 region has 14 residues. Germline lookup yields CDR1 SGHTA and CDR2 FQGNSA. The CDR3 DNA reads TGTGCCAGCAGCTCTGGACAGGGAAGTGAAAAACTGTTTTTT. Protein product: CASSSGQGSEKLFF. Variable domain in full (rest from reference TRBV7-2 and TRBJ1-4): GAGVSQSPSNKVTEKGKDVELRCDPISGHTALYWYRQSLGQGLEFLIYFQGNSAPDKSGLPSDRFSAERTGGSVSTLTIQRTQQEDSAVYLCASSSGQGSEKLFFGSGTQLSVL.

This clonotype has a handful of counts. V and J are TRBV5-1 and TRBJ2-7; D may correspond to TRBD1 or TRBD2 (5 bases each). The germline V gene encodes CDR1 SGHRS and CDR2 YFSETQ. This CDR3 has 15 amino acids. The V gene lost 4 bases and the J gene lost 0 bases, with 14 bases spanning the gap. CDR3: CASSLSGTDSYEQYF. For the CDR3, the DNA is TGCGCCAGCAGCCTTTCCGGGACGGACTCCTACGAGCAGTACTTC.

Only a few counts were recorded for this clonotype. The chain couples TRBV5-1 to TRBJ2-3, with 11 bases aligning to TRBD1. V lost 2 bases and J lost 4; bases outside the gene matches: 3. The CDR3 runs 15 residues. Germline V gene sequence: CDR1 SGHRS, CDR2 YFSETQ. CDR3 nucleotides: TGCGCCAGCAGCTTAAAGGACAGGGGGCCAGATACGCAGTATTTT. It codes for CASSLKDRGPDTQYF.